Listed here is a single TCR beta chain. Its antigen is still unknown. Base qualities are not at hand, and no much larger clone is one base apart. CDR1 MNHEY and CDR2 SMNVEV were looked up in the germline V gene (reference sequence). The CDR3 spans 16 residues, from the cysteine through the phenylalanine. The DNA shown is the 48-base CDR3, in frame from base 1. V loses 7 bases of germline sequence and J loses 3 bases, and the interval between the two ends is 21 bases. TCR beta libraries were generated from genomic DNA with the immunoSEQ kit, following the manufacturer's recommendations. To prepare libraries, a first multiplex PCR with proprietary primers was run, followed by a second PCR that added unique barcodes, and a bead cleanup was done after each round. A positive control reaction and a negative control reaction, both provided in the kit, were run with every batch of samples. The final libraries were assessed on an Agilent 4200 TapeStation D1000 ScreenTape, pooled by volume, and quantified by qPCR. Sequencing was performed on an Illumina NextSeq500 using a MidOutput 150-cycle cartridge, with 156 Read1 cycles, 15 Index1 cycles, and the kit custom primers. The pooled library was loaded at approximately 0.98 pM with approximately 20% PhiX control spiked in. The source study handled its data this way. Vendor-processed data were analyzed in R, and a clonotype was defined as all T cells sharing the same CDR3 nucleotide sequence. For clone abundance analyses, frequencies were normalized to the 10,000 most abundant clones in each sample. Public T cell clones, which averaged fewer than five per sample, were excluded before analysis. A difference in abundance of at least 32-fold between compartments was used to define tumor-enriched and baseline blood-enriched clonotypes. A beta-binomial differential abundance model was applied to find clonotypes that expanded or contracted between blood time points. The Baroni-Urbani and Buser coefficient was used to measure tumor-blood repertoire similarity, and groups were compared with two-tailed Wilcoxon tests in R. Entries here come from immuneACCESS through TCRdb and include only in-frame sequences with V and J called. Some clones fail to appear in such tables; in the studies checked, an unresolved V gene covers under half of the shortfall, and the cause of the remainder is unknown. V and J calls and clone size come straight from that table; D and trimming were deduced from the DNA. The sample table contains some 130,000 clones; only one count was recorded for roughly four fifths of them. The ten biggest clones cover 1.5% to 2% of the sample.

This sample's time point label indicates: blood 2 weeks post-SBRT. The sample's treatment or condition label, decoded: 15 Gy SBRT to primary tumor, nephrectomy 4 weeks later. To track tumor-enriched clonotypes, serial peripheral blood was sampled from radiation-treated patients at baseline and at 2 weeks and 4 weeks after SBRT. Every patient's renal cell carcinoma showed clear cell pathology. The QIAamp DNA Blood Mini Kit (Qiagen) was used to prepare genomic DNA for TCR sequencing. Only samples passing all quality control checks were included in the analyses. The sample is drawn from a study of radiation and T cells in renal cell carcinoma (dated by TCRdb to the early 2020s). Regarding the research as a whole: Samples came from a clinical trial, in which primary renal cell carcinomas received 15 Gy stereotactic body radiation therapy followed by nephrectomy 4 weeks later. TCR beta sequencing covered roughly 53 samples in total, comprising around 26 tumors and roughly 27 peripheral blood samples. A total of about 4 million unique CDR3 nucleotide sequences, encoding fewer than 3,000,000 unique CDR3 amino acid sequences, were found across all 55 or so samples.

The study at large found these results: The single-armed trial design could not address effects of radiation dose or scheduling on the TCR repertoire. No pretreatment tumor biopsies were available, so the baseline intratumoral presence of clonotypes could not be determined. In blood, the top tumor clonotypes increased from baseline to 2 weeks after radiation and then shrank by 4 weeks, which suggests a temporary expansion of tumor-resident clones. Tracking of blood repertoire dynamics stopped at roughly four weeks after treatment, with no follow-up past that point.

Here the sequenced sample was blood, taken from a patient whose treatment included radiotherapy and nephrectomy. Rearrangement joined TRBV27 to TRBJ1-1, and the D gene may be TRBD1, 6 bases matching. The TCR was taken from a woman aged 60 to 75 with renal cell carcinoma. In nucleotide form, the sequence is TGTGCCAGCATAAACTTTGGGGGCGTGGGGGACACTGAAGCTTTCTTT. The resulting protein is CASINFGGVGDTEAFF.